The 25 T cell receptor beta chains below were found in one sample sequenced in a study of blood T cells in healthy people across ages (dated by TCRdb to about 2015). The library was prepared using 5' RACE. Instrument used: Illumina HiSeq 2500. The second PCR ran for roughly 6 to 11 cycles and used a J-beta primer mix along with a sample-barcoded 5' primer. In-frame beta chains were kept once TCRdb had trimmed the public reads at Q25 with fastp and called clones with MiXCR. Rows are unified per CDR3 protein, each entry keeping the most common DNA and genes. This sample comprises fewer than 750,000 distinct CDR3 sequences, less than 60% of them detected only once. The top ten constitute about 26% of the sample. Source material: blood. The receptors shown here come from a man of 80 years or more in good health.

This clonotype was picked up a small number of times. The CDR3 reads CSVELAEETQYF. DNA of the CDR3: TGCAGCGTTGAACTAGCGGAAGAGACCCAGTACTTC. V gene TRBV29-1 combines with J gene TRBJ2-5; TRBD2 matches at 7 bases. Per germline, CDR1 SQVTM and CDR2 ANQGSEA. The V segment lost 2 bases and the J segment 3 bases; nucleotides outside the gene matches: 0. The CDR3 spans 12 residues.

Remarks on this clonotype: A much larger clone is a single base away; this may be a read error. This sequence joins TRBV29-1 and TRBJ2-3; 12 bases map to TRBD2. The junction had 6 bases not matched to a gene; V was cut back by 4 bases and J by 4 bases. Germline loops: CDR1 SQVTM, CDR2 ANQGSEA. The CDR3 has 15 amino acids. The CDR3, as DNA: TGCAGCGTTGTCGCTAGCGGGAGGGGCGCAGATACGCAGTATTTT. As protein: CSVVASGRGADTQYF.

CDR3 residues: CAIFAGGPGDEQFF. CDR3 in DNA: TGTGCCATCTTCGCGGGGGGGCCGGGGGATGAGCAGTTCTTC. V and J are TRBV7-9 and TRBJ2-1; 9 nucleotides agree with TRBD2. CDR1 SEHNR and CDR2 FQNEAQ come from the germline V gene (reference sequence). With V trimmed by 10 bases and J by 8 bases, 12 bases remained unmatched. The CDR3 spans 14 residues.

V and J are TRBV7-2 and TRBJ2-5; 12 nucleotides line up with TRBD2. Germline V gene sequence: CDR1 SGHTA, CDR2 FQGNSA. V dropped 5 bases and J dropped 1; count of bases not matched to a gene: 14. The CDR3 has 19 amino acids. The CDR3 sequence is CASSRTGLAGRNIQETQYF. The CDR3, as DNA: TGTGCCAGCAGCCGTACGGGACTAGCGGGTCGAAATATCCAAGAGACCCAGTACTTC.

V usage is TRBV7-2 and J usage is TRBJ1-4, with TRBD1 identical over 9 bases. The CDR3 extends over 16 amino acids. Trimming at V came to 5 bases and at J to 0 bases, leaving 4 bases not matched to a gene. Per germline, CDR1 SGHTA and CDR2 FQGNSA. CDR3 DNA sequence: TGTGCCAGCAGCACACGGACAGGGGCAACTAATGAAAAACTGTTTTTT. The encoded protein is CASSTRTGATNEKLFF.

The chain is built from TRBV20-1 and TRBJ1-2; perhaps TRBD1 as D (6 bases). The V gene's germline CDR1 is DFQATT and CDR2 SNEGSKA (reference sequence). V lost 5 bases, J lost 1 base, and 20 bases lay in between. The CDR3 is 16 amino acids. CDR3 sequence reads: CSAPTNQGSHNYGYTF. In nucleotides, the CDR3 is TGCAGTGCTCCCACTAATCAGGGGAGTCATAACTATGGCTACACCTTC.

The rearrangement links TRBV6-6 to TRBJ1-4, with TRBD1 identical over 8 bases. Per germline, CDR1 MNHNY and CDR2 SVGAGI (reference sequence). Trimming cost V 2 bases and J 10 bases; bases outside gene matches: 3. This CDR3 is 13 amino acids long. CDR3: CASSYRDRLKLFF. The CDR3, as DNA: TGTGCCAGCAGTTACAGGGACAGGCTAAAACTGTTTTTT.

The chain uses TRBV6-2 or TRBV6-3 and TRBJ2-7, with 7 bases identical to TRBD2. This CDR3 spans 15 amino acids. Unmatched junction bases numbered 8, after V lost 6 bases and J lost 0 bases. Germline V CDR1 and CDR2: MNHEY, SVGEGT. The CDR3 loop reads CASRALLADSYEQYF. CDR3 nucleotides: TGTGCCAGCAGAGCCCTTCTAGCGGACTCCTACGAGCAGTACTTC.

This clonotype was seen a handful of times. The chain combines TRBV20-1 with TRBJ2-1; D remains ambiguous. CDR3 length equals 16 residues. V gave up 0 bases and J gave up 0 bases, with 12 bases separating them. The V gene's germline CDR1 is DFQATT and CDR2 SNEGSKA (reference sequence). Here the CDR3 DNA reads TGCAGTGCTAGAGATCTGTCAGGAAGCTCCTACAATGAGCAGTTCTTC. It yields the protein CSARDLSGSSYNEQFF.

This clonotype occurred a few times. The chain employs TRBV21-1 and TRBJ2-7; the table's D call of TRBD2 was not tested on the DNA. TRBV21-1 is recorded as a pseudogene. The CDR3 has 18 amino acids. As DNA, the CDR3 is TGTGCCAGCAGCACCAAAGGGCCGGGAGGGCGAGACTCCTACGAGCAGTACTTC. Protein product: CASSTKGPGGRDSYEQYF.

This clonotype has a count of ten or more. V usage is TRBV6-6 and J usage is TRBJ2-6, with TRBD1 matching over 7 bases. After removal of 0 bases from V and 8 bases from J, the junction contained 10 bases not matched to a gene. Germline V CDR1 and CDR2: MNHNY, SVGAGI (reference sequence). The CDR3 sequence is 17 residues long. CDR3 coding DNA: TGTGCCAGCAGTTACTCCACCGGCGGACAGGATCCCAACGTCCTGACTTTC. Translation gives CASSYSTGGQDPNVLTF.

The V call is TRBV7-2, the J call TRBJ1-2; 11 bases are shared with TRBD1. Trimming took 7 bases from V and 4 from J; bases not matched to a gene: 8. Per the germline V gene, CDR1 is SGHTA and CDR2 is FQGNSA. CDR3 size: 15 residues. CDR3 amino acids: CASTPDRGHSYGYTF. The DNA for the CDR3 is TGTGCCAGCACTCCGGACAGGGGGCATAGCTATGGCTACACCTTC.

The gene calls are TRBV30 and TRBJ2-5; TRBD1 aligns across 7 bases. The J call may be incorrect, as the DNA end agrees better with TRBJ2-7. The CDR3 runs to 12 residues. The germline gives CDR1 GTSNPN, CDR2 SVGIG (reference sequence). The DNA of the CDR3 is TGTGCCTGGAGGCCGACAGGGAACGAGCAGTACTTC. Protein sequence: CAWRPTGNEQYF.

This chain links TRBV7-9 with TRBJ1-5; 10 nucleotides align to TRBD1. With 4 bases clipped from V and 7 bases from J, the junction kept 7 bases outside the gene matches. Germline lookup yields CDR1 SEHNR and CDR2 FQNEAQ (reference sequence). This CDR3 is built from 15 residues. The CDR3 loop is CASSSTRDRGQPQHF. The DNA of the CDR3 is TGTGCCAGCAGCTCCACCCGGGACAGGGGCCAGCCCCAGCATTTT.

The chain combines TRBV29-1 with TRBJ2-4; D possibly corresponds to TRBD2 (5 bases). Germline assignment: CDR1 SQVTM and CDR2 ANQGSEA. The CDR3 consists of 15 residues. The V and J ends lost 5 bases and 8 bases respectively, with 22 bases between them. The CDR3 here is CSVNFFGPRGHIQYF. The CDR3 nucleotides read TGCAGCGTTAATTTCTTTGGGCCGAGAGGGCACATTCAGTACTTC.

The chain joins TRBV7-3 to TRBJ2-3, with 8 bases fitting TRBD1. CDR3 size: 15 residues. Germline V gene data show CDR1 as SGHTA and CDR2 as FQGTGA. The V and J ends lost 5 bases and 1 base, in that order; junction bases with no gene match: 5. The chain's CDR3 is CASSVTGDRTDTQYF. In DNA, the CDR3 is TGTGCCAGCAGCGTGACAGGGGATCGCACAGATACGCAGTATTTT.

The CDR3, as DNA: TGTGCCAGCAGCGTGCAGGGCTTCTACAATGAGCAGTTCTTC. Amino acids: CASSVQGFYNEQFF. The chain employs TRBV9 and TRBJ2-1; TRBD1 is a possible D gene (5 bases). V was cut by 2 bases and J by 3 bases, with 9 bases left in between. The CDR3 covers 14 residues. Germline-derived CDR1 and CDR2 are SGDLS and YYNGEE.

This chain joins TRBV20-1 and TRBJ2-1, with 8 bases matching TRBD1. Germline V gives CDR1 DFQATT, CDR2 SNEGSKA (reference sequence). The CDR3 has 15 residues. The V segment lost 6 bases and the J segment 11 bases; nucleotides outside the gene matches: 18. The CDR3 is CSAPGDDRGSRQQFF. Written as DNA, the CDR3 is TGCAGTGCACCCGGAGATGACAGGGGATCCCGGCAGCAGTTCTTC.

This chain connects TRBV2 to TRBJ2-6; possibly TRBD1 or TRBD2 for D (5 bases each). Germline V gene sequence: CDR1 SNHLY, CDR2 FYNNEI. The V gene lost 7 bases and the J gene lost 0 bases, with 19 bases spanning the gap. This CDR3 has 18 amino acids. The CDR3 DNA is TGTGCCAGCAACCTCGCAGGACAACTAGGCTCTGGGGCCAACGTCCTGACTTTC. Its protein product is CASNLAGQLGSGANVLTF. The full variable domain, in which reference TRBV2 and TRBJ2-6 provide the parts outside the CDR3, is EPEVTQTPSHQVTQMGQEVILRCVPISNHLYFYWYRQILGQKVEFLVSFYNNEISEKSEIFDDQFSVERPDGSNFTLKIRSTKLEDSAMYFCASNLAGQLGSGANVLTFGAGSRLTVL.

DNA for the CDR3: TGTGCCAGCAGGTGGCGGGAAAATCAGCCCCAGCATTTT. This translates into CASRWRENQPQHF. The J gene is TRBJ1-5, the V gene TRBV27; unclear D gene. There are 13 residues in the CDR3. Per germline, CDR1 MNHEY and CDR2 SMNVEV (reference sequence). Deletions cut 6 bases from V and 4 bases from J, with 10 bases between.

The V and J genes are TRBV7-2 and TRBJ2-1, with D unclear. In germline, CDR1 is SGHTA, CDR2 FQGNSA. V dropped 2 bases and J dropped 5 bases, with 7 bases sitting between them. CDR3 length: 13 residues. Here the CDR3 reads CASSLRTNNEQFF. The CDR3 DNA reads TGTGCCAGCAGCTTAAGGACGAACAATGAGCAGTTCTTC.

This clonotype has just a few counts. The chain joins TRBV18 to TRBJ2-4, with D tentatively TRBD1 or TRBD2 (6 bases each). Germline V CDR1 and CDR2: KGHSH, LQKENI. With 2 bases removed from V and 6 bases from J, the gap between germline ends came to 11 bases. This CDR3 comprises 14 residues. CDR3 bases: TGTGCCAGCTCACCAAGCGAGGGGGGAAACATTCAGTACTTC. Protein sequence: CASSPSEGGNIQYF.

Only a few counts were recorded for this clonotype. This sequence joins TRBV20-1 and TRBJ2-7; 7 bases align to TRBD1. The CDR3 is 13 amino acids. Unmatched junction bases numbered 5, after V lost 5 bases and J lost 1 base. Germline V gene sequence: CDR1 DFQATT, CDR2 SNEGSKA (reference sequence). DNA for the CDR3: TGCAGTGCTGATATGACAGGGTCCTACGAGCAGTACTTC. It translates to CSADMTGSYEQYF.

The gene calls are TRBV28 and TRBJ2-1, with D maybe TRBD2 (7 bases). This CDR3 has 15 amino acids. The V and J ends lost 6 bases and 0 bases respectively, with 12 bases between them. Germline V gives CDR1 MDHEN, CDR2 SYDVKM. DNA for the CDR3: TGTGCCAGCAGGGGGGGGGCTAGCTCCTACAATGAGCAGTTCTTC. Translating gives CASRGGASSYNEQFF.

The CDR3 loop is CASSQVAGGGQPQHF. The CDR3 coding sequence is TGTGCCAGCAGCCAAGTCGCCGGGGGCGGGCAGCCCCAGCATTTT. V and J are TRBV4-2 and TRBJ1-5; possibly TRBD1 for D (6 bases). The ends were cut back, 1 base at V and 7 bases at J, with 14 bases in the middle. This CDR3 is built from 15 residues. CDR1 and CDR2 (germline): LGHNA, YNFKEQ.